This T cell receptor (beta chain) stems from a study of T-cell reconstitution after alpha-beta-depleted transplantation in children (dated by TCRdb to about 2016). Study-wide context: T-cell immune reconstitution after TCRalphabeta/CD19-depleted allogeneic hematopoietic cell transplantation in children was quantitatively tracked in the study by means of TCR repertoire profiling. What the research found in general, with its limitations: Over the following months the frequencies of hyperexpanded clones went down, and after one year T-cell counts and TCRbeta diversity were mostly credited to newly produced T cells. The high TCRbeta diversity at day 60 in some patients was ascribed to recipient T cells and intrathymic progenitors that had survived conditioning. The apparently early alphabetaT-cell count recovery about two months after transplant was reportedly dependent on only several hundred rapidly expanded clones derived from non-depleted graft cells.

The treatment or condition label on this specimen signifies: allogeneic hematopoietic cell transplantation with graft depleted of TCRalphabeta T cells and CD19 B cells. The children who served as transplant recipients had been given grafts of TCRalphabeta/CD19-depleted allogeneic hematopoietic cells. The library was generated by PCR. Data came from an Illumina HiSeq 2500. TCR libraries were prepared with molecular barcoding, using unique molecular identifiers to normalize TCRbeta repertoire quantification. In-frame beta chains were kept once TCRdb had trimmed the public reads at Q25 with fastp and called clones with MiXCR. Entries that share a CDR3 protein sequence are merged under the most common genes and DNA. This sample lists fewer than 550,000 distinct CDR3 sequences; roughly 11% were detected once. The top ten clonotypes cover about 15% of the sample. This clonotype was counted only a few times. It lacks a known antigen. Base qualities are not at hand, and no much larger clone is one base apart.

The TCR originated in a female patient aged 2 to 10 who had a stem cell transplant for aplastic anemia, so the T cells may come from the graft donor. The specimen was PBMCs, mostly from graft donor cells, collected 180 days after TCRalphabeta/CD19-depleted stem cell transplant.

The nucleotide sequence is TGTGCCAGCAGCCCCAGCCATCCTTCAGGGGGCATGGGGGAGACCCAGTACTTC. Translation gives CASSPSHPSGGMGETQYF. The V and J genes are TRBV28 and TRBJ2-5; TRBD1 agrees with 8 junctional bases. The V end gives up 6 bases and the J end 5 bases, leaving 20 bases in the junction not matched to a gene. The CDR3, cysteine through phenylalanine, is 18 amino acids long. This entry keeps only the CDR3 DNA: 54 bases, framed from base 1. CDR1 and CDR2 (MDHEN, SYDVKM) derive from the germline V gene. Where the CDR3 stops, the reference TRBV28 and TRBJ2-5 genes take over; the full variable domain is DVKVTQSSRYLVKRTGEKVFLECVQDMDHENMFWYRQDPGLGLRLIYFSYDVKMKEKGDIPEGYSVSREKKERFSLILESASTNQTSMYLCASSPSHPSGGMGETQYFGPGTRLLVL.